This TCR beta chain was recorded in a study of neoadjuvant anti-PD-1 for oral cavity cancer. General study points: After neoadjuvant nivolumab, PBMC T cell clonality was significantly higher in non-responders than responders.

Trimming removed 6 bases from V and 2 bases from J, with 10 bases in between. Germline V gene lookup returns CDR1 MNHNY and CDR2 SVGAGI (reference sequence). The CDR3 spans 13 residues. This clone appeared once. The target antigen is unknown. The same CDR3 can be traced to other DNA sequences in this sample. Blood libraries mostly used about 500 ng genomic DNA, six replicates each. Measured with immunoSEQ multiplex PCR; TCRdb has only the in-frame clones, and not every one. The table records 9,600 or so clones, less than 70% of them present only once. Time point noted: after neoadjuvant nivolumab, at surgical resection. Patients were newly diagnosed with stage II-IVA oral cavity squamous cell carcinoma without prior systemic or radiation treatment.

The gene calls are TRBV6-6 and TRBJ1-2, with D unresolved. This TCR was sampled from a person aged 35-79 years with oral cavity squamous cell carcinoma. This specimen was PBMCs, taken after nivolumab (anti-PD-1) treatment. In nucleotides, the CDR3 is TGTGCCAGCAGACGGACTGACAACTATGGCTACACCTTC. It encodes CASRRTDNYGYTF.